Presented here are 10 T cell receptor beta chains from one specimen sequenced in a study of T cells in localized non-small cell lung cancer. Repertoires were generated with immunoSEQ multiplex PCR, while TCRdb's copy carries only in-frame clones and drops some. The table lists tens of thousands of clones, approximately 80% of them singletons. The sample was peripheral blood, taken before any cancer treatment. These receptors originate from a female donor at least 60 years old with stage I lung adenocarcinoma.

This chain links TRBV28 with TRBJ2-1; D might be TRBD2 (6 bases). V was trimmed by 7 bases and J by 7 bases, leaving 14 bases between them. Germline V gene sequence: CDR1 MDHEN, CDR2 SYDVKM. The CDR3 covers 13 residues. The CDR3 loop is CASMGGFSNEQFF. CDR3 DNA sequence: TGTGCCAGCATGGGGGGATTCTCGAATGAGCAGTTCTTC. The entire variable domain, with the rest obtained from reference TRBV28 and TRBJ2-1, is as follows: DVKVTQSSRYLVKRTGEKVFLECVQDMDHENMFWYRQDPGLGLRLIYFSYDVKMKEKGDIPEGYSVSREKKERFSLILESASTNQTSMYLCASMGGFSNEQFFGPGTRLTVL.

The chain recombines TRBV18 with TRBJ1-4; perhaps TRBD1 as D (5 bases). Germline values: CDR1 KGHSH, CDR2 LQKENI. The CDR3 contains 13 residues. V lost 3 bases and J 10 bases, leaving 12 bases between the germline ends. The DNA for the CDR3 is TGTGCCAGCTCACCTCAGGGAATTGTAAAACTGTTTTTT. Translating it yields CASSPQGIVKLFF.

The chain is built from TRBV29-1 and TRBJ2-1, with 7 positions matching TRBD1. This CDR3 is built from 13 residues. Unmatched junction bases numbered 7, after V lost 4 bases and J lost 7 bases. Germline values: CDR1 SQVTM, CDR2 ANQGSEA. Written as DNA, the CDR3 is TGCAGCGTTGGGGTAGGGGGCAGGAATGAGCAGTTCTTC. Translated, it gives CSVGVGGRNEQFF.

The V gene is TRBV2, the J gene TRBJ2-1, with D maybe TRBD1 (5 bases). The CDR3 covers 12 residues. From germline, CDR1 is SNHLY and CDR2 FYNNEI. V lost 5 bases, J lost 14 bases, and 16 bases lay in between. In DNA, the CDR3 is TGTGCCAGCAGTCAAGGACATTACCGGGAGTTCTTC. Amino acid sequence: CASSQGHYREFF.

The chain recombines TRBV20-1 with TRBJ2-7, with D tentatively TRBD2 (6 bases). CDR3 length: 11 amino acids. Germline values: CDR1 DFQATT, CDR2 SNEGSKA (reference sequence). V lost 5 bases and J 4 bases, leaving 9 bases between the germline ends. The CDR3 is CSAGGAYEQYF. The CDR3 DNA follows: TGCAGTGCTGGAGGGGCGTACGAGCAGTACTTC.

V and J are TRBV19 and TRBJ2-2; D is perhaps TRBD2 (6 bases). Trimming left V 3 bases short and J 4 bases short, with 12 bases between. The CDR3 is made up of 15 amino acids. Germline values: CDR1 LNHDA, CDR2 SQIVND (reference sequence). CDR3 sequence (DNA): TGTGCCAGTAGTATTTCCGGAGGGGCCACCGGGGAGCTGTTTTTT. Translated: CASSISGGATGELFF.

A single count supports this clone. V usage is TRBV7-2 and J usage is TRBJ1-1, with 7 bases lining up with TRBD1. CDR3 length: 15 residues. Germline V gene sequence: CDR1 SGHTA, CDR2 FQGNSA. The trim removed 5 bases at V and 4 bases at J, leaving 10 bases unmatched. The CDR3 region is CASSPRTGRFTEAFF. The CDR3 coding sequence is TGTGCCAGCAGCCCACGGACAGGTCGATTCACTGAAGCTTTCTTT.

The V gene is TRBV19, the J gene TRBJ2-7; 8 nucleotides match TRBD2. The junction had 18 bases not matched to a gene; V was cut back by 5 bases and J by 6 bases. Per the germline V gene, CDR1 is LNHDA and CDR2 is SQIVND (reference sequence). The CDR3 covers 17 residues. CDR3 protein: CASSARPSGRSESEQYF. DNA for the CDR3: TGTGCCAGTAGTGCTCGGCCCAGCGGGAGAAGTGAATCCGAGCAGTACTTC.

In nucleotides, the CDR3 is TGCGCCAGCACCCCGGGGGGTTACGAGCAGTACTTC. Its protein is CASTPGGYEQYF. This chain joins TRBV23-1 and TRBJ2-7; TRBD2 aligns across 7 bases. TRBV23-1 carries the ORF label, with uncertain function. Trimming removed 7 bases from V and 4 bases from J; junction bases left unmatched: 4. The CDR3 is made up of 12 amino acids.

The chain carries TRBV11-2 and TRBJ1-1; D not certain. Germline V CDR1 and CDR2: SGHAT, FQNNGV. Trimming removed 5 bases at V and 0 bases at J, with 10 bases between. This CDR3 is built from 14 residues. The CDR3 protein is CASSIWGLNTEAFF. CDR3 nucleotides: TGTGCCAGCAGCATATGGGGTTTGAACACTGAAGCTTTCTTT.